The 14 T cell receptor beta chains below were found in one sample sequenced in a study of shared clonotypes between healthy human individuals. Method: immunoSEQ multiplex PCR; TCRdb's copy keeps in-frame clones and lacks some. This sample has 2,500,000 or so clones; 90% to 95% occur once, and the top ten carry 0.35% to 0.45%. The source material was naive CD4+ T cells from PBMCs. Regarding subset: CD45RA+ positively selected. The receptors were sampled from a man in his late teens or twenties in good health. Some clones in this sample may be carry-over from other donors' samples.

The chain recombines TRBV10-1 with TRBJ2-7; D unclear. The CDR3 is made up of 14 amino acids. Germline V CDR1 and CDR2: WNHNN, SYGVQD (reference sequence). Trimming cost V 0 bases and J 2 bases, with 8 bases left between them. This chain's CDR3 is CASSESRRPYEQYF. Here the CDR3 DNA reads TGCGCCAGCAGTGAGTCGCGCAGACCCTACGAGCAGTACTTC.

This sequence joins TRBV6-1 and TRBJ2-1; TRBD2 matches 7 bases. Germline assignment: CDR1 MNHNS and CDR2 SASEGT. The J segment lost 4 bases and the V segment lost 6 bases, leaving 9 bases of the junction unmatched. This CDR3 is 15 amino acids long. CDR3 residues: CASRQAGPEYNEQFF. In DNA form, the CDR3 reads TGTGCCAGCAGGCAAGCGGGGCCGGAATACAATGAGCAGTTCTTC.

In the case of this clone: This CDR3 is also generated by other DNA sequences in the sample. This chain joins TRBV5-1 and TRBJ2-5; 12 bases agree with TRBD1. The CDR3 consists of 15 residues. Germline CDR1 SGHRS, CDR2 YFSETQ. With V trimmed by 2 bases and J by 5 bases, 4 bases remained unmatched. The CDR3 nucleotides read TGCGCCAGCAGCTTAGGGACAGGGGGCGGCGAGACCCAGTACTTC. It is translated as CASSLGTGGGETQYF.

J is TRBJ1-1 and V is TRBV6-1, with 9 bases identical to TRBD1. Germline-derived CDR1 and CDR2 are MNHNS and SASEGT. The CDR3 extends over 14 amino acids. V was pared by 5 bases and J by 4 bases, with 5 bases of the junction left unmatched. In nucleotides, the CDR3 is TGTGCCAGCAGTCACAGGGGGCAGGGCACTGAAGCTTTCTTT. Protein product: CASSHRGQGTEAFF.

V usage is TRBV28 and J usage is TRBJ1-1; tentatively, D is TRBD1 (5 bases). The ends were cut back, 1 base at V and 1 base at J, with 10 bases in the middle. Germline V gene sequence: CDR1 MDHEN, CDR2 SYDVKM. The CDR3 is 15 residues long. The CDR3 sequence: CASSLLSGWNTEAFF. The CDR3 DNA reads TGTGCCAGCAGTTTATTATCAGGGTGGAACACTGAAGCTTTCTTT.

This clone was seen once. The chain combines TRBV7-2 with TRBJ2-3; 11 bases align to TRBD2. Germline loops: CDR1 SGHTA, CDR2 FQGNSA. Trimming at V came to 5 bases and at J to 4 bases, leaving 8 bases not matched to a gene. The CDR3 contains 16 residues. The CDR3 coding sequence is TGTGCCAGCAGCCTCAGTAGCGGGAGGGTGGCAGATACGCAGTATTTT. Its protein product is CASSLSSGRVADTQYF.

J is TRBJ2-1 and V is TRBV5-1, with D possibly matching TRBD1 (6 bases). The V end lost 6 bases, the J end lost 8 bases, and 27 bases lay between the germline ends. Germline-derived CDR1 and CDR2 are SGHRS and YFSETQ. The CDR3 sequence is 17 residues long. The CDR3: CASTRLTTQGSLDEQFF. DNA for the CDR3: TGCGCCAGCACTCGACTTACGACACAGGGAAGCTTGGATGAGCAGTTCTTC.

The CDR3 is CASSLGRAGYNSPLHF. The CDR3 nucleotides are TGTGCCAGCAGCTTAGGTCGGGCAGGGTATAATTCACCCCTCCACTTT. The chain combines TRBV7-2 with TRBJ1-6; tentatively, D is TRBD1 (5 bases). Trimming removed 1 base from V and 4 bases from J, with 11 bases in between. Germline CDR1 SGHTA, CDR2 FQGNSA. This CDR3 region has 16 residues.

The chain has TRBV7-2 and TRBJ1-5, with a tentative D call TRBD1 (5 bases). The CDR3 is made up of 17 amino acids. The V end lost 5 bases, the J end lost 1 base, and 18 bases lay between the germline ends. Germline CDR1 SGHTA, CDR2 FQGNSA. DNA of the CDR3: TGTGCCAGCAGCCCGGGGGGGGGAACTTACAGCAATCAGCCCCAGCATTTT. This sequence encodes CASSPGGGTYSNQPQHF.

As regards this clone: Other DNA sequences in this specimen translate into the identical CDR3. The V gene is TRBV5-1, the J gene TRBJ2-7; D may correspond to TRBD1 or TRBD2 (5 bases each). Germline V gene sequence: CDR1 SGHRS, CDR2 YFSETQ. CDR3 length: 14 residues. Deletions cut 4 bases from V and 2 bases from J, with 13 bases between. The CDR3 DNA follows: TGCGCCAGCAGCCCAGGGCCGGGGCCCTACGAGCAGTACTTC. It codes for CASSPGPGPYEQYF.

V gene TRBV5-1 combines with J gene TRBJ2-7; D perhaps matches TRBD2 (7 bases). Germline V CDR1 and CDR2: SGHRS, YFSETQ. The CDR3 length is 15 residues. V dropped 4 bases and J dropped 2 bases, with 16 bases sitting between them. The CDR3 DNA is TGCGCCAGCAGCCCCTCCCGCGGGGGCGCCTACGAGCAGTACTTC. This gives the protein CASSPSRGGAYEQYF. The full variable domain, completed using reference TRBV5-1 and TRBJ2-7, is KAGVTQTPRYLIKTRGQQVTLSCSPISGHRSVSWYQQTPGQGLQFLFEYFSETQRNKGNFPGRFSGRQFSNSRSEMNVSTLELGDSALYLCASSPSRGGAYEQYFGPGTRLTVT.

The chain links TRBV9 to TRBJ2-7; 7 bases map to TRBD2. This CDR3 spans 16 amino acids. Germline V CDR1 and CDR2: SGDLS, YYNGEE. V lost 3 bases to trimming and J lost 6 bases; unmatched junction nucleotides: 15. The CDR3 coding sequence is TGTGCCAGCAGCGCTGGGAGGGTAGGTCTTTCGGGCGAGCAGTACTTC. Protein sequence: CASSAGRVGLSGEQYF.

The rearrangement links TRBV5-1 to TRBJ2-5, with 8 bases matching TRBD2. This CDR3 has 16 residues. CDR1 is SGHRS and CDR2 is YFSETQ in the germline V gene. Germline trimming cut 2 bases from V and 4 bases from J; bases unmatched to any gene: 10. CDR3 in amino acids: CASSFYQREKPETQYF. The CDR3 DNA reads as TGCGCCAGCAGCTTTTATCAGCGGGAGAAACCAGAGACCCAGTACTTC.

The chain links TRBV7-9 to TRBJ1-1; TRBD1 matches at 9 bases. The CDR3 totals 14 residues. The V gene's germline CDR1 is SEHNR and CDR2 FQNEAQ (reference sequence). J was trimmed by 6 bases and V by 4 bases; bases with no gene match: 6. CDR3 protein: CASSSQGANAEAFF. CDR3 DNA: TGTGCCAGCAGCTCACAGGGGGCCAACGCTGAAGCTTTCTTT. The whole variable domain, remainder taken from reference TRBV7-9 and TRBJ1-1, is DTGVSQNPRHKITKRGQNVTFRCDPISEHNRLYWYRQTLGQGPEFLTYFQNEAQLEKSRLLSDRFSAERPKGSFSTLEIQRTEQGDSAMYLCASSSQGANAEAFFGQGTRLTVV.